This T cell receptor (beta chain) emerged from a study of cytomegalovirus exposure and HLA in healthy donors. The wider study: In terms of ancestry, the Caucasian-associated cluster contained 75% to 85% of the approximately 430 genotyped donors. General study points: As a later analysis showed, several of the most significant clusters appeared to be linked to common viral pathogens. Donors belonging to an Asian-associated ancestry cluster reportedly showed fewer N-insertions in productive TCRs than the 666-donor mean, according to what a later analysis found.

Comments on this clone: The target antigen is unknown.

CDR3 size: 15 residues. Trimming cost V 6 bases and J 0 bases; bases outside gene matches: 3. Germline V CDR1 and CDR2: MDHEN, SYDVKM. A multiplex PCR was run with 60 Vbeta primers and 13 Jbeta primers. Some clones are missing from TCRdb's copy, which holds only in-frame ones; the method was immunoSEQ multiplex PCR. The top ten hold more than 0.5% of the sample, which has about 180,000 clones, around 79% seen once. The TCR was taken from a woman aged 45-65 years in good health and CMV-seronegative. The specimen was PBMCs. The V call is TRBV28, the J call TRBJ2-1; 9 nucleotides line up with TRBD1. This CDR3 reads CASRKDRGSYNEQFF. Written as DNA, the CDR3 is TGTGCCAGCAGGAAGGACAGGGGCTCCTACAATGAGCAGTTCTTC. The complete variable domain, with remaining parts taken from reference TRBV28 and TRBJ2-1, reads DVKVTQSSRYLVKRTGEKVFLECVQDMDHENMFWYRQDPGLGLRLIYFSYDVKMKEKGDIPEGYSVSREKKERFSLILESASTNQTSMYLCASRKDRGSYNEQFFGPGTRLTVL.